The 20 T cell receptor beta chains below all came from one sample that was sequenced in a study of shared clonotypes between healthy human individuals. Produced via immunoSEQ multiplex PCR; TCRdb's table is partial and in-frame only. The sample has millions of clones; around 90% are singletons. Sequenced material: naive CD4+ T cells sorted from blood. This sample's subset: CD45RA+ positively selected. These receptors all come from a young man in good health.

A word on this clone: The identical CDR3 is also encoded by other nucleotide sequences in the sample. This chain joins TRBV11-2 and TRBJ1-2; 7 bases are shared with TRBD1. J lost 5 bases, V lost 1 base, and 4 bases had no gene match. There are 14 residues in the CDR3. CDR1 SGHAT and CDR2 FQNNGV come from the germline V gene. For the CDR3, the DNA is TGTGCCAGCAGCTTAGGAGGGACAGCTTATGGCTACACCTTC. Translated: CASSLGGTAYGYTF.

In this sample, this clone turned up once. The gene calls are TRBV6-6 and TRBJ2-7; D possibly corresponds to TRBD2 (7 bases). The CDR3 runs 14 residues. Looked up from germline, CDR1 is MNHNY and CDR2 is SVGAGI (reference sequence). Trimming stripped 8 bases from V and 7 bases from J, with 21 bases between. For the CDR3, the DNA is TGTGCCAGCTCACCCGCCGGGGGGCTGAGTGAGCAGTACTTC. It is translated as CASSPAGGLSEQYF.

A remark on this clone: Distinct nucleotide sequences in the sample also encode this CDR3. This rearrangement joins TRBV6-5 to TRBJ2-7; TRBD1 agrees at 7 bases. The germline CDR1 and CDR2 sequences are MNHEY and SVGAGI. Trimming cost V 5 bases and J 5 bases; bases outside gene matches: 3. The CDR3 runs to 12 residues. The CDR3 DNA sequence: TGTGCCAGCAGTCAGACAGGGAACGAGCAGTACTTC. Its translation is CASSQTGNEQYF.

Only one count was recorded for this clone. The genes are TRBV10-2 and TRBJ2-3; 10 nucleotides agree with TRBD2. Trimming removed 0 bases from V and 5 bases from J; junction bases left unmatched: 17. CDR1 and CDR2 (germline): WSHSY, SAAADI. This CDR3 spans 20 amino acids. The CDR3 reads CASSESGGLLAGEQVDTQYF. The CDR3 nucleotides read TGCGCCAGCAGTGAGTCTGGGGGGTTGCTAGCGGGAGAGCAGGTAGATACGCAGTATTTT.

This clone has a single count. The chain has TRBV10-3 and TRBJ2-3; possibly TRBD1 for D (5 bases). V lost 6 bases and J 4 bases, leaving 11 bases between the germline ends. The CDR3 consists of 13 residues. CDR1 and CDR2 (germline): ENHRY, SYGVKD. CDR3 protein: CAIRQGGADTQYF. In nucleotides, the CDR3 is TGTGCCATCAGGCAGGGTGGGGCAGATACGCAGTATTTT.

This sequence joins TRBV29-1 and TRBJ2-5; 9 bases line up with TRBD1. CDR3 length equals 13 residues. Germline lookup yields CDR1 SQVTM and CDR2 ANQGSEA. V lost 7 bases and J lost 5; bases outside the gene matches: 8. The CDR3: CSGQGGALETQYF. The CDR3 DNA follows: TGCAGCGGACAGGGGGGGGCCCTCGAGACCCAGTACTTC.

The chain has TRBV5-6 and TRBJ1-1, with TRBD1 as a possible D gene (5 bases). The V gene lost 4 bases and the J gene lost 0 bases, with 7 bases spanning the gap. Germline V lookup: CDR1 SGHDT, CDR2 YYEEEE. The CDR3 is made up of 13 amino acids. The CDR3 sequence is CASSRDLNTEAFF. The DNA of the CDR3 is TGTGCCAGCAGCCGGGACCTGAACACTGAAGCTTTCTTT.

The chain joins TRBV5-1 to TRBJ2-1; the D gene could be TRBD1 or TRBD2 (5 bases each). In germline, CDR1 is SGHRS, CDR2 YFSETQ. The V gene lost 2 bases and the J gene lost 8 bases, with 20 bases spanning the gap. The CDR3 runs to 16 residues. This CDR3 is CASSFGIGGMNDEQFF. The CDR3 DNA reads as TGCGCCAGCAGCTTCGGGATTGGGGGAATGAACGATGAGCAGTTCTTC. Using reference TRBV5-1 and TRBJ2-1 for the parts outside the CDR3, the full variable domain is KAGVTQTPRYLIKTRGQQVTLSCSPISGHRSVSWYQQTPGQGLQFLFEYFSETQRNKGNFPGRFSGRQFSNSRSEMNVSTLELGDSALYLCASSFGIGGMNDEQFFGPGTRLTVL.

The chain is built from TRBV2 and TRBJ2-1; maybe TRBD2 (5 bases). This CDR3 is built from 16 residues. Trimming took 7 bases from V and 4 from J, leaving 20 bases between them. Germline CDR1 SNHLY, CDR2 FYNNEI. In DNA form, the CDR3 reads TGTGCCAGCAACATTGGAGGACTTAGTTCATACAATGAGCAGTTCTTC. Protein: CASNIGGLSSYNEQFF.

The chain is built from TRBV5-1 and TRBJ2-5; 7 bases align to TRBD2. J lost 5 bases, V lost 5 bases, and 6 bases had no gene match. The length of the CDR3 is 13 residues. Germline V CDR1 and CDR2: SGHRS, YFSETQ. As DNA, the CDR3 is TGCGCCAGCAGTGGGCTGGGAGGGGAGACCCAGTACTTC. Its translation: CASSGLGGETQYF. The variable domain in full, with the rest retrieved from reference TRBV5-1 and TRBJ2-5, is KAGVTQTPRYLIKTRGQQVTLSCSPISGHRSVSWYQQTPGQGLQFLFEYFSETQRNKGNFPGRFSGRQFSNSRSEMNVSTLELGDSALYLCASSGLGGETQYFGPGTRLLVL.

The chain carries TRBV7-9 and TRBJ2-7; 7 nucleotides align to TRBD1. The V gene's germline CDR1 is SEHNR and CDR2 FQNEAQ (reference sequence). The CDR3 has 14 amino acids. Trimming removed 1 base from V and 6 bases from J; junction bases left unmatched: 6. For the CDR3, the DNA is TGTGCCAGCAGCTTAGGTACAGGGGACCGCGAGCAGTACTTC. Protein: CASSLGTGDREQYF. Together with reference TRBV7-9 and TRBJ2-7, the CDR3 gives the full variable domain: DTGVSQNPRHKITKRGQNVTFRCDPISEHNRLYWYRQTLGQGPEFLTYFQNEAQLEKSRLLSDRFSAERPKGSFSTLEIQRTEQGDSAMYLCASSLGTGDREQYFGPGTRLTVT.

This clone was seen just once. The chain employs TRBV5-4 and TRBJ2-3, with D maybe TRBD2 (6 bases). Germline V gives CDR1 SGHNT, CDR2 YYREEE (reference sequence). This CDR3 has 16 amino acids. V lost 3 bases and J 5 bases, leaving 19 bases between the germline ends. DNA of the CDR3: TGTGCCAGCAGCTCCCCTACCGGGTTAGCGGTAGATACGCAGTATTTT. Protein: CASSSPTGLAVDTQYF. Full variable domain (outside the CDR3, taken from reference TRBV5-4 and TRBJ2-3): ETGVTQSPTHLIKTRGQQVTLRCSSQSGHNTVSWYQQALGQGPQFIFQYYREEENGRGNFPPRFSGLQFPNYSSELNVNALELDDSALYLCASSSPTGLAVDTQYFGPGTRLTVL.

The chain recombines TRBV28 with TRBJ2-5; D perhaps matches TRBD2 (7 bases). The CDR3 spans 13 residues. Between the trimmed V and J ends, which lost 6 bases and 4 bases, there was a span of 12 bases. Looked up from germline, CDR1 is MDHEN and CDR2 is SYDVKM. The CDR3 DNA reads as TGTGCCAGCAGGTCGGGGGGCGTAGAGACCCAGTACTTC. Translating it yields CASRSGGVETQYF.

This chain connects TRBV6-5 to TRBJ1-1; D not resolved. CDR3 size: 13 residues. Germline V gene lookup returns CDR1 MNHEY and CDR2 SVGAGI. V shed 8 bases and J shed 4 bases, with 14 bases lying between them. CDR3 coding DNA: TGTGCCAGCGGAAGAGTCGGCGGCACTGAAGCTTTCTTT. As protein: CASGRVGGTEAFF.

The genes are TRBV6-6 and TRBJ2-1, with D maybe TRBD2 (5 bases). The germline CDR1 and CDR2 sequences are MNHNY and SVGAGI (reference sequence). The length of the CDR3 is 14 residues. Trimming took 4 bases from V and 4 from J, leaving 11 bases between them. This CDR3 is CASSSPGSYNEQFF. The CDR3 nucleotides are TGTGCCAGCAGTTCCCCTGGGAGTTACAATGAGCAGTTCTTC.

This clone appeared once. The rearrangement joins TRBV13 to TRBJ2-7, with 14 bases identical to TRBD2. This CDR3 has 17 amino acids. Looked up from germline, CDR1 is PRHDT and CDR2 is FYEKMQ (reference sequence). The V and J ends lost 6 bases and 3 bases, in that order; junction bases with no gene match: 10. The CDR3 sequence: CASSRRLAGGGGYEQYF. The DNA for the CDR3 is TGTGCCAGCAGTAGGAGACTAGCGGGAGGGGGCGGCTACGAGCAGTACTTC.

This clone was detected only once. This chain joins TRBV6-5 and TRBJ1-1; 8 nucleotides agree with TRBD1. Trimming cost V 4 bases and J 5 bases; bases outside gene matches: 12. The length of the CDR3 is 16 residues. Germline CDR1 reads MNHEY; CDR2 reads SVGAGI. The CDR3 DNA reads as TGTGCCAGCAGTTCCCCGTTGCAGGGGGCGCGGACTGAAGCTTTCTTT. It codes for CASSSPLQGARTEAFF.

This chain connects TRBV28 to TRBJ2-6; 10 bases fit TRBD1. The germline V gene has CDR1 MDHEN and CDR2 SYDVKM. The CDR3 is made up of 20 amino acids. The ends lost 6 bases at V and 0 bases at J; junction bases unmatched: 14. CDR3 region: CASRQTPGTGASSGANVLTF. CDR3 nucleotides: TGTGCCAGCAGGCAGACTCCCGGGACAGGGGCTAGCTCTGGGGCCAACGTCCTGACTTTC.

The V gene is TRBV4-1, the J gene TRBJ2-6; 7 nucleotides match TRBD1. The CDR3 totals 17 residues. Losses at the gene ends were 4 bases for V and 3 bases for J; bases not matched to a gene: 9. The germline CDR1 and CDR2 sequences are MGHRA and YSYEKL. The CDR3 protein is CASSPGTARDGANVLTF. CDR3 DNA sequence: TGCGCCAGCAGCCCGGGGACAGCTCGGGATGGGGCCAACGTCCTGACTTTC.

This chain links TRBV30 with TRBJ2-1, with a tentative D call TRBD2 (7 bases). The CDR3 is 12 amino acids. The germline gives CDR1 GTSNPN, CDR2 SVGIG (reference sequence). V gave up 1 base and J gave up 9 bases, with 10 bases separating them. CDR3 residues: CAWSGGGGEQFF. DNA for the CDR3: TGTGCCTGGAGTGGAGGGGGGGGTGAGCAGTTCTTC.